The clone carrying this TCR beta chain was seen just once. Its matching antigen is unknown. These data belong to a study of shared clonotypes between healthy human individuals. Study overall: For every donor, three CD4 naive, three CD4 memory, two CD8 naive and one CD8 memory plates were used. Study-level points and caveats: Sorted-subset sequencing was shown by rarefaction to be incomplete despite large depth. Estimated clonotype richness was generally higher in naive than memory subsets.

Terminally differentiated effector memory CD45RA+ cells were excluded from the naive CD8 cells, which were CD45RO-negative and positively selected for CCR7. Approximately 210 ng DNA, 30,000 to 35,000 T cell genomes, went into each sorted-subset replicate PCR. TCRdb's table, derived via immunoSEQ multiplex PCR, lists solely in-frame clones and lacks some. Here the sample spans fewer than 1 million clones, approximately 97% being singletons. The CDR3 spans 16 residues. With 3 bases removed from V and 2 bases from J, the gap between germline ends came to 17 bases. Germline CDR1 reads SGDLS; CDR2 reads YYNGEE.

The sample taken for sequencing was naive CD8+ T cells sorted from blood. The TCR originated in a man aged 30 to 45 in good health. This chain joins TRBV9 and TRBJ1-2; D is possibly TRBD1 (6 bases). DNA for the CDR3: TGTGCCAGCAGCGCGGACAGCGATTTGACGAACTATGGCTACACCTTC. This translates into CASSADSDLTNYGYTF.